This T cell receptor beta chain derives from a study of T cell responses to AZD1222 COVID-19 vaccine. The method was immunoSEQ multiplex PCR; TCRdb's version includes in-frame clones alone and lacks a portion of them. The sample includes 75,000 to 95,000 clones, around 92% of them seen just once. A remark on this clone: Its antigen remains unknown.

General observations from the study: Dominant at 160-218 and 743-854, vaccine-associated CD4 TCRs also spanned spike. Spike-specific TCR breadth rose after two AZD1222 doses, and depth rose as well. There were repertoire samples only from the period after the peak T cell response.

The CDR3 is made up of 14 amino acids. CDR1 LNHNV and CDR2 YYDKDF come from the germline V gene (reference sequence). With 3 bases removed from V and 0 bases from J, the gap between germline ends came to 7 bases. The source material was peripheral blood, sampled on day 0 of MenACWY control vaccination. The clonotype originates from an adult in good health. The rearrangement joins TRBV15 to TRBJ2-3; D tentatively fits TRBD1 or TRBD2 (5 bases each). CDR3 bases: TGTGCCACCAGCAGGGGACCAAGCACAGATACGCAGTATTTT. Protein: CATSRGPSTDTQYF.